This T cell receptor beta chain was profiled in a study of Ad26.COV2.S vaccination and SARS-CoV-2 variants (TCRdb year 2021). Describing the broader study: Vaccine-arm donors came from COV1001, a multicentre, randomized, double-blind, placebo-controlled phase I-IIa trial of Ad26.COV2.S in healthy adults. Ad26.COV2.S was given intramuscularly at 5x10^10 or 1x10^11 viral particles, as a single shot or as two shots 56 days apart. TCRbeta repertoire sequencing served as the tool for gauging how specific and how broad the SARS-CoV-2-reactive T cell receptors were following Ad26.COV2.S vaccination. A total of approximately 30 samples were included in the TCR-sequenced set, comprising around 19 Ad26.COV2.S vaccine recipients, 5 placebo recipients and 8 SARS-CoV-2 convalescent individuals. Participants in the trial were split at random into five groups of five each, receiving low-dose or high-dose Ad26.COV2.S once or twice, or else placebo on both occasions. Blinding of investigators to trial group allocation was maintained during experiments and outcome assessment.

For this chain, trimming is 3 bases at the V end and 4 bases at the J end, and the number of junction bases without a gene match is 14. Per the germline V gene, SGHTA is the CDR1 and FQGNSA is the CDR2. The CDR3 numbers 18 residues from cysteine through phenylalanine. This entry keeps only the CDR3 DNA: 54 bases, framed from base 1. The study at large found these results: The study was not powered for comparison of responses between vaccine doses or regimens. It was noted by the authors that total T cell responses may have been underestimated by the TCR breadth and depth analyses. Higher spike-specific TCR breadth was observed in Ad26.COV2.S recipients than in placebo recipients (P = 0.0014). Non-spike TCR breadth was comparable between vaccine and placebo recipients, consistent with the vaccine containing only spike. After vaccination, spike-specific CD8+ and CD4+ T cell responses were reported to show substantial breadth.

Interpreted using the paper, the treatment or condition label stands for: 15 to 20 received Ad26.COV2.S at low or high dose, single or two shots; roughly 5 received placebo; per-sample allocation not given. For vaccine and placebo recipients, the sequenced repertoires came from samples collected on day 63 after the first injection. In Cohort 1b, roughly 26 adults aged 18-55 years were enrolled at a single site in Boston, USA, between 29 July and 7 August 2020. Ad26.COV2.S consisted of a replication-incompetent adenovirus type 26 vector by which a prefusion-stabilized SARS-CoV-2 spike protein from the original Wuhan strain was expressed. This clone was seen once. What this receptor recognizes is not known. No quality values exist for individual bases; no much larger clone is one base distant. TCRbeta CDR3 regions were sequenced with the immunoSEQ Assay. After extraction, genomic DNA underwent amplification by bias-controlled multiplex PCR, followed by high-throughput sequencing. The authors' analysis ran thus. To quantify the absolute abundance of every unique TCRbeta CDR3 region, sequences were collapsed and filtered. T cell fraction was estimated by normalizing TCRbeta template counts to usable DNA, which was measured by amplifying reference genes present in all nucleated cells. Repertoire TCRs were annotated as SARS-CoV-2-specific by exact matching of V gene, CDR3 amino acid sequence and J gene to a known reactive TCR set. The reference SARS-CoV-2 TCR set was obtained from MIRA and was filtered for enrichment in COVID-19-positive ImmuneCODE repertoires, whereby public or cross-reactive TCRs were removed. Using the MIRA antigens, annotated TCRs were further analysed by specific ORF or by position within an ORF. Depth was the summed frequency of annotated unique rearrangements, while breadth was defined as annotated unique rearrangements over total unique productive rearrangements. Two-sided Wilcoxon rank-sum tests were used to compare TCR breadth between groups. TCRdb stores this immuneACCESS table with in-frame sequences only. Part of the clones is absent; in the studies checked, under half of the shortfall reflects unresolved V genes, and no reason is known for the rest. For V, J and clone size, that table is used; D and trimming come from the DNA. The sample yields 400,000 to 500,000 clones; 89% were counted once. The ten largest clones represent around 2.6% of the sample.

The sample was peripheral blood, taken in a trial of Ad26.COV2.S vaccine versus placebo. The sequence came from a person aged 18-60 years who received the Ad26.COV2.S COVID-19 vaccine or a placebo. The chain links TRBV7-2 with TRBJ2-2; 7 middle bases align to TRBD2. The DNA sequence reads TGTGCCAGCAGCTTCGGCTGGCGGGACCGCGGGGGCACCGGGGAGCTGTTTTTT. Its product reads: CASSFGWRDRGGTGELFF.